This is a list of T cell receptor beta chains from one sample in a study of CD4 T cells in relation to SARS-CoV-2 and coronaviruses. Some clones are missing from TCRdb's copy, which holds only in-frame ones; the method was immunoSEQ multiplex PCR. The sample shows 20,000 to 25,000 clones, around 74% of them seen only once. For these receptors, no antigen is known. Input material: CD4+ T cells from PBMCs, cultured in vitro. These receptors were taken from a human donor in good health. The CDR3 runs from the conserved cysteine through the conserved F or W. D genes are given only for firm matches. Rows give clone size only sometimes, using once, few, many, or a class for an expanded clone.

D,length,size,V,J,CDR3,DNA
-,12,few,TRBV7-3,TRBJ2-1,CASSLSSDEQFF,TGTGCCAGCAGCTTATCTAGCGATGAGCAGTTCTTC
TRBD1,13,-,TRBV3-1/TRBV3-2,TRBJ2-1,CASSRDSLGEQFF,TGTGCCAGCAGCCGGGACAGCCTTGGGGAGCAGTTCTTC
TRBD1,15,-,TRBV28,TRBJ1-1,CASSQGGGPDTEAFF,TGTGCCAGCAGCCAAGGGGGCGGACCGGACACTGAAGCTTTCTTT
-,11,-,TRBV24-1,TRBJ2-4,CATSDAYIQYF,TGTGCCACCAGTGATGCCTACATTCAGTACTTC
-,15,-,TRBV7-6,TRBJ1-6,CASSLNSQGNSPLHF,TGTGCCAGCAGCTTAAATTCACAGGGAAATTCACCCCTCCACTTT
-,12,-,TRBV6-1,TRBJ1-2,CASSEMAYGYTF,TGTGCCAGCAGTGAAATGGCATATGGCTACACCTTC
-,13,once,TRBV12-3/TRBV12-4,TRBJ2-4,CASSFGGKNIQYF,TGTGCCAGCAGTTTTGGGGGGAAAAACATTCAGTACTTC
-,18,once,TRBV5-4,TRBJ2-1,CASSLATTNLRGVNEQFF,TGTGCCAGCAGCTTGGCCACCACTAATTTACGAGGAGTCAATGAGCAGTTCTTC
TRBD2,14,-,TRBV10-3,TRBJ2-7,CATIGRTSSYEQYF,TGTGCTACCATCGGAAGGACTAGCTCCTACGAGCAGTACTTC
-,13,once,TRBV7-3,TRBJ2-5,CASSPSRGETQYF,TGTGCCAGCAGCCCTAGTCGCGGAGAGACCCAGTACTTC
-,12,-,TRBV24-1,TRBJ2-2,CATGWSTGELFF,TGTGCCACCGGGTGGTCCACCGGGGAGCTGTTTTTT
-,15,-,TRBV29-1,TRBJ1-5,CSVADGLLGNQPQHF,TGCAGCGTTGCGGACGGGCTCTTAGGCAATCAGCCCCAGCATTTT
-,11,few,TRBV18,TRBJ2-7,CASSPFIEQYF,TGTGCCAGCTCACCGTTTATCGAGCAGTACTTC
-,16,-,TRBV19,TRBJ1-2,CASSIGPGRTNYGYTF,TGTGCCAGTAGTATAGGACCAGGGCGAACTAACTATGGCTACACCTTC
-,12,few,TRBV5-1,TRBJ2-7,CASSSTEYEQYF,TGCGCCAGCAGCTCGACAGAGTACGAGCAGTACTTC
TRBD1,20,few,TRBV19,TRBJ1-5,CASSMGGDSLSKNSNQPQHF,TGTGCCAGTAGTATGGGCGGGGACAGCTTATCAAAGAATAGCAATCAGCCCCAGCATTTT
TRBD1,14,-,TRBV4-1,TRBJ1-4,CASSRGQGDVKLFF,TGCGCCAGCAGCCGCGGACAGGGGGACGTAAAACTGTTTTTT
TRBD1,15,-,TRBV3-1/TRBV3-2,TRBJ2-7,CASSQAGQGFREQYF,TGTGCCAGCAGCCAAGCGGGACAGGGCTTTCGCGAGCAGTACTTC
-,12,-,TRBV6-5,TRBJ1-1,CASSYSGKEAFF,TGTGCCAGCAGTTACTCGGGGAAGGAAGCTTTCTTT
-,16,-,TRBV3-1/TRBV3-2,TRBJ2-4,CASSHDRLTSKNIQYF,TGTGCCAGCAGCCACGACAGGCTGACGAGCAAAAACATTCAGTACTTC
-,14,-,TRBV28,TRBJ1-5,CASSTGRTNQPQHF,TGTGCCAGCAGTACTGGACGGACCAATCAGCCCCAGCATTTT
-,13,few,TRBV27,TRBJ1-2,CASSEGGLRGYTF,TGTGCCAGCTCTGAGGGAGGGCTGCGTGGCTACACCTTC
TRBD1,12,few,TRBV27,TRBJ2-7,CASRTGAHEQYF,TGTGCCAGCAGGACAGGGGCCCACGAGCAGTACTTC
-,13,once,TRBV11-1,TRBJ2-7,CASMRDISYEQYF,TGTGCCAGCATGAGGGACATCTCCTACGAGCAGTACTTC
-,14,-,TRBV2,TRBJ2-7,CAGAVGSGSYEQYF,TGTGCCGGAGCAGTCGGGTCAGGATCCTACGAGCAGTACTTC
TRBD2,16,-,TRBV11-3,TRBJ2-5,CASSLGLAGPPGTQYF,TGTGCCAGCAGCTTAGGACTAGCGGGACCCCCGGGGACCCAGTACTTC
-,16,-,TRBV7-2,TRBJ2-6,CASSLALGSGANVLTF,TGTGCCAGCAGCTTAGCTTTGGGCTCTGGGGCCAACGTCCTGACTTTC
TRBD2,18,once,TRBV12-5,TRBJ2-1,CASGLVRASGVTYNEQFF,TGTGCTAGTGGTTTGGTACGGGCTAGCGGGGTCACCTACAATGAGCAGTTCTTC
TRBD2,17,-,TRBV5-1,TRBJ2-2,CASSLYIAGGPTGELFF,TGCGCCAGCAGCTTGTATATAGCGGGAGGTCCCACCGGGGAGCTGTTTTTT
TRBD1,16,-,TRBV6-5,TRBJ2-1,CASSYSTGGFYNEQFF,TGTGCCAGCAGTTACTCGACAGGGGGCTTCTACAATGAGCAGTTCTTC
-,12,-,TRBV18,TRBJ2-5,CASSPDQETQYF,TGTGCCAGCTCACCCGATCAAGAGACCCAGTACTTC
TRBD1,17,-,TRBV18,TRBJ2-5,CASSPVISGQGEETQYF,TGTGCCAGCTCACCTGTCATTTCCGGACAGGGAGAGGAGACCCAGTACTTC
TRBD1,14,-,TRBV29-1,TRBJ2-7,CSVVFSGQPYEQYF,TGCAGCGTTGTTTTCTCGGGACAGCCCTACGAGCAGTACTTC
-,13,-,TRBV19,TRBJ2-7,CASSIGDGYEQYF,TGTGCCAGTAGTATAGGTGACGGATACGAGCAGTACTTC
-,13,-,TRBV24-1,TRBJ2-2,CATSRGGSGELFF,TGTGCCACCAGCAGGGGAGGAAGCGGGGAGCTGTTTTTT
-,13,-,TRBV25-1,TRBJ2-3,CASTQTATDTQYF,TGTGCCAGCACCCAAACCGCGACAGATACGCAGTATTTT
TRBD1,16,-,TRBV3-1/TRBV3-2,TRBJ2-7,CASSQDAGTGSYEQYF,TGTGCCAGCAGCCAAGACGCCGGGACAGGATCCTACGAGCAGTACTTC
-,14,-,TRBV19,TRBJ1-1,CASSIDFENTEAFF,TGTGCCAGTAGTATAGATTTCGAGAACACTGAAGCTTTCTTT
-,13,-,TRBV3-1/TRBV3-2,TRBJ1-6,CASSQGPPSPLHF,TGTGCCAGCAGCCAAGGTCCACCTTCACCCCTCCACTTT
TRBD2,14,-,TRBV6-4,TRBJ2-3,CASSRSGSSDTQYF,TGTGCCAGCAGCCGTAGCGGGAGTTCTGATACGCAGTATTTT
-,14,-,TRBV1,TRBJ2-5,CTSSPHSGQETQYF,TGCACCAGCAGCCCCCACAGCGGCCAAGAGACCCAGTACTTC
-,12,-,TRBV28,TRBJ1-2,CASSLGFNGYTF,TGTGCCAGCAGTTTGGGGTTTAATGGCTACACCTTC
TRBD1,15,-,TRBV5-1,TRBJ2-1,CASSSETGLYNEQFF,TGCGCCAGCAGCTCGGAGACAGGGCTCTACAATGAGCAGTTCTTC
-,10,-,TRBV6-6,TRBJ2-7,CASRNYEQYF,TGTGCCAGCCGAAACTACGAGCAGTACTTC
TRBD1,13,few,TRBV30,TRBJ1-5,CAWSPGGNQPQHF,TGTGCCTGGAGCCCAGGGGGCAACCAGCCCCAGCATTTT
TRBD2,14,-,TRBV27,TRBJ2-7,CARTTSGETYEQYF,TGTGCCAGGACCACTAGCGGAGAAACTTACGAGCAGTACTTC